Listed here are 18 T cell receptor beta chains from one sample, sequenced in a study of tumor-infiltrating lymphocytes in primary liver carcinoma. Extraction also yielded germline DNA, while blood RNA was obtained from unsorted whole blood. Reverse transcription of about 500 ng total RNA with a constant-region primer produced TCR beta cDNA. Slightly modified ARM-PCR served as the procedure for the TCR beta libraries. These libraries came from three rounds of nested multiplex PCR. TRBV1-TRBV30 forward primers paired with a C-beta reverse primer were used in the first two PCR rounds, which ran roughly 10 cycles each. MiXCR, run by TCRdb on the multiplex PCR reads, gives a single entry per CDR3 protein. The table lists about 200,000 distinct CDR3 sequences, less than 75% of them singletons. Sequencing used peripheral blood. Receptors were obtained from an older woman with primary liver carcinoma and hepatitis B virus infection.

The chain couples TRBV4-1 to TRBJ2-1, with D possibly TRBD1 on 5 matching bases. Germline V CDR1 and CDR2: MGHRA, YSYEKL. The CDR3 contains 15 residues. The CDR3 sequence is CACSQDSAGYLEQFF. The CDR3 nucleotides are TGCGCTTGCAGCCAAGATTCGGCAGGGTACCTTGAGCAGTTCTTC.

Comment on this clonotype: Possible read error: a much larger clone is one base away. The chain employs TRBV10-3 and TRBJ2-5; 7 nucleotides agree with TRBD1. Germline trimming cut 2 bases from V and 7 bases from J; bases unmatched to any gene: 10. Germline loops: CDR1 ENHRY, CDR2 SYGVKD. The CDR3 extends over 15 amino acids. The CDR3 protein is CAISEPQQGRRTQYF. The CDR3 DNA sequence: TGTGCCATCAGTGAGCCACAACAGGGGCGTAGGACCCAGTACTTC.

Comment on this clonotype: A much larger clone sits a single nucleotide away, making a read error possible. Written as DNA, the CDR3 is TGTGCCAGCAGCTTGCGGCAGGGGAGGGCTGAAACTTTCTTT. The encoded protein is CASSLRQGRAETFF. This chain uses TRBV5-4 with TRBJ1-1; D possibly corresponds to TRBD1 (6 bases). This CDR3 has 14 residues. CDR1 and CDR2 from the germline V gene are SGHNT and YYREEE (reference sequence).

Comments on this clonotype: Mismatch with germline at one junction end may stem from a read error. The V and J genes are TRBV6-1 and TRBJ1-5; 7 positions match TRBD1. Germline V gene sequence: CDR1 MNHNS, CDR2 SASEGT. The CDR3 is 15 residues long. This chain's CDR3 is CASSGTGRSSQAQHF. CDR3 bases: TGTGCCAGCAGTGGGACAGGCCGAAGCAGTCAGGCCCAGCATTTT.

As for this clonotype: Since a much larger clone is just one base distant, this may be a read error. The chain is built from TRBV6-6 and TRBJ1-4; TRBD1 is a possible D gene (5 bases). Germline assignment: CDR1 MNHNY and CDR2 SVGAGI (reference sequence). V was trimmed by 7 bases and J by 2 bases, leaving 14 bases between them. The CDR3 has 15 amino acids. The chain's CDR3 is CASIPDRGTNEKLFF. CDR3 sequence (DNA): TGTGCCAGCATTCCCGACCGGGGGACTAATGAAAAACTGTTTTTT.

A note on this clonotype: At one of its ends the junction is not consistent with the germline gene, which may arise from a read error. The chain carries TRBV11-2 and TRBJ2-3; TRBD2 is a possible D gene (5 bases). The CDR3 has 18 amino acids. In germline, CDR1 is SGHAT, CDR2 FQNNGV. The CDR3 nucleotides read TGTGCCAGCAGCTCCCCCCTTACCGGGAATAGTCATCCAGATACGCAATATTTT. Translated: CASSSPLTGNSHPDTQYF.

This clonotype was found once. A much larger clone differs from this one at a single base, so this may be a read error. This chain uses TRBV10-1 with TRBJ2-1; 9 bases are shared with TRBD2. The CDR3 contains 17 residues. In germline, CDR1 is WNHNN, CDR2 SYGVQD (reference sequence). The V segment lost 2 bases and the J segment 0 bases; nucleotides outside the gene matches: 5. CDR3 nucleotides: TGCGCCAGCAGTGAGATAGCGGGAGCAGGCTCCTACAATGAGCAGTTCTTC. Its protein is CASSEIAGAGSYNEQFF.

The sample holds a few counts of this clonotype. One junction end does not reproduce the germline sequence, and a read error may be involved. This chain uses TRBV5-1 with TRBJ2-3; TRBD2 might be the D (5 bases). The length of the CDR3 is 16 residues. Germline-derived CDR1 and CDR2 are SGHRS and YFSETQ. The CDR3 nucleotides read TGCGCCAGCAACTTGGCTGTGGGAGCTAACACAGATACGCAGTATTTT. It yields the protein CASNLAVGANTDTQYF.

There are many counts of this clonotype. The rearrangement links TRBV7-9 to TRBJ2-5; D may be TRBD1 (6 bases). The CDR3 has 14 amino acids. V lost 5 bases and J 2 bases, leaving 12 bases between the germline ends. The V gene's germline CDR1 is SEHNR and CDR2 FQNEAQ (reference sequence). CDR3 residues: CASSPDRTQETQYF. The CDR3, as DNA: TGTGCCAGCAGCCCCGACAGGACTCAAGAGACCCAGTACTTC.

Points on this clonotype: With a much larger clone just one base away, this may be a read error. V is TRBV6-1 and J is TRBJ2-2, with D possibly matching TRBD1 (6 bases). Germline CDR1 is MNHNS and CDR2 is SASEGT. There are 15 residues in the CDR3. V shed 0 bases and J shed 4 bases, with 9 bases lying between them. CDR3 amino acids: CASSEAGTTTGELFF. DNA of the CDR3: TGTGCCAGCAGTGAAGCTGGGACAACCACCGGGGAGCTGTTTTTT.

About this clonotype itself: One end of the junction fails to match germline, which may point to a read error. The rearrangement joins TRBV11-2 to TRBJ2-5, with D uncertain. From germline, CDR1 is SGHAT and CDR2 FQNNGV. The CDR3 is 13 residues long. The CDR3 loop reads CVSSTPYQEAQYF. The DNA of the CDR3 is TGTGTCAGCAGCACCCCGTACCAAGAGGCCCAGTACTTC.

This clonotype was seen a single time. This rearrangement joins TRBV6-5 to TRBJ1-1; D remains unclear. CDR1 and CDR2 from the germline V gene are MNHEY and SVGAGI. Trimming stripped 4 bases from V and 7 bases from J, with 13 bases between. This CDR3 comprises 13 residues. CDR3 sequence reads: CASSWAEDIEAFF. CDR3 nucleotides: TGTGCCAGCAGTTGGGCGGAGGATATTGAAGCTTTCTTT.

The rearrangement links TRBV4-1 to TRBJ2-7; D is ambiguous. CDR3 length: 13 residues. Germline values: CDR1 MGHRA, CDR2 YSYEKL. V lost 3 bases, J lost 3 bases, and 9 bases lay in between. The CDR3, as DNA: TGCGCCAGCAGCCAGGCATATAACTACGAGCAGTACTTC. As protein: CASSQAYNYEQYF.

For this clonotype: One junction end disagrees with the germline gene, perhaps due to a read error. The gene calls are TRBV6-6 and TRBJ2-2; D unclear. This CDR3 spans 14 amino acids. Germline-derived CDR1 and CDR2 are MNHNY and SVGAGI (reference sequence). This CDR3 reads CASSLQTNTGELFF. In DNA form, the CDR3 reads TGTGCCAGCAGCCTACAAACGAATACCGGGGAGCTGTTTTTT.

In regard to this clonotype: A much bigger clone sits one base away, suggesting this may be a read error. The CDR3, as DNA: TGTGCCATCAGCCTTGGGGGACAGGGGTCCGCAGATACGCAGCATTTT. Amino acids: CAISLGGQGSADTQHF. The rearrangement uses TRBV10-3 and TRBJ2-3, with 10 bases matching TRBD1. The assigned J gene may be wrong: the sequence end matches TRBJ1-5 better. The germline V gene has CDR1 ENHRY and CDR2 SYGVKD. The CDR3 is 16 amino acids.

Judged by abundance, this clonotype is medium-sized. The V and J genes are TRBV11-2 and TRBJ2-1, with 7 bases lining up with TRBD2. Germline V gene sequence: CDR1 SGHAT, CDR2 FQNNGV. CDR3 length: 16 amino acids. V lost 3 bases to trimming and J lost 2 bases; unmatched junction nucleotides: 7. CDR3 protein: CASSFVAGQPYNEQFF. In DNA form, the CDR3 reads TGTGCCAGCAGCTTCGTAGCGGGCCAGCCCTACAATGAGCAGTTCTTC.

Notes on this clonotype: The junction departs from germline at one end; a sequencing error may be responsible. This chain uses TRBV30 with TRBJ2-1; tentative D call: TRBD2 (5 bases). The germline V gene encodes CDR1 GTSNPN and CDR2 SVGIG (reference sequence). This CDR3 region has 14 residues. The CDR3: CACSRGGFYNEQSF. In DNA form, the CDR3 reads TGTGCCTGCAGTCGAGGAGGCTTTTACAATGAGCAGTCCTTC.

A word on this clonotype: A read error is possible here, since a much larger clone lies one base away. The chain has TRBV7-8 and TRBJ2-5; the match to TRBD1 covers 7 bases. This CDR3 has 14 residues. Trimming cost V 5 bases and J 7 bases; bases outside gene matches: 10. Germline V lookup: CDR1 SGHVS, CDR2 FQNEAQ. Written as DNA, the CDR3 is TGTGCCAGCAGCCCCCGGGACAGAAAAGGGACCCAGTACTTC. Translating gives CASSPRDRKGTQYF.